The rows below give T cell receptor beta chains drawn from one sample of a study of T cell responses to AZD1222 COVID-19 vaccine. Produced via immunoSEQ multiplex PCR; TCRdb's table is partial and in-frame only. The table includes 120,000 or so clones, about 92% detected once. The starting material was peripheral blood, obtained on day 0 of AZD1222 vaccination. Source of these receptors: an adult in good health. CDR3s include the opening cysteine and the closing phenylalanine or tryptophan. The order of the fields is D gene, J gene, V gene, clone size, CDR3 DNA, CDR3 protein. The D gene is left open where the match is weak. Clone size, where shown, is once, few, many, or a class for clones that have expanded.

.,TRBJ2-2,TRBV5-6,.,TGTGCCAGCAGTCGCCGGGGGACCAGAGGGGCCGGGGAGCTGTTTTTT,CASSRRGTRGAGELFF
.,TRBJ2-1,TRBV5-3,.,TGTGCCAGAAGCCAAGAAATACCCCGGGAATGGAATGAGCAGTTCTTC,CARSQEIPREWNEQFF
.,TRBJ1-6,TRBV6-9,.,TGTGCCAGCAGAATCGCTATTAGGTCTCCCCTCCACTTT,CASRIAIRSPLHF
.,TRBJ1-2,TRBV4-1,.,TGCGCCAGCAGCCACAGGTCAGGGATTAACTATGGCTACACCTTC,CASSHRSGINYGYTF
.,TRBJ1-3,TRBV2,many,TGTGCCAGCAAATCCCAGGGCCCTGGAAACACCATATATTTT,CASKSQGPGNTIYF
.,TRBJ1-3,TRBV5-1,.,TGCGCCAGCAGCTCAAGGTCGGGGCAGGGAAACACCATATATTTT,CASSSRSGQGNTIYF
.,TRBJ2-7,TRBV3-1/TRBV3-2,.,TGTGCCAGCAGCCAAGCAAAAGACCGGAGTCGTGGCGAGCAGTACTTC,CASSQAKDRSRGEQYF
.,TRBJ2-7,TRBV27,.,TGTGCCAGCAGAAGAAACAGGGAAACCAGTTACGAGCAGTACTTC,CASRRNRETSYEQYF
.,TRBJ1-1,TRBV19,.,TGTGCCAGTAGTATACGGCCGAAAGTGTGGGGGAGGACTGAAGCTTTCTTT,CASSIRPKVWGRTEAFF
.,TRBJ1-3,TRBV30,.,TGTGCCTGGAGCATCGACTCTGGAAACACCATATATTTT,CAWSIDSGNTIYF
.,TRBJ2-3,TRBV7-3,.,TGTGCCAGCAGCTTAGGGCTAGCTCTCACAGATACGCAGTATTTT,CASSLGLALTDTQYF
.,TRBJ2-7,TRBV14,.,TGTGCCAGCAGCCAAGATCTCGCGGGCAGGCAGTACTTC,CASSQDLAGRQYF
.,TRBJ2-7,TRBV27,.,TGTGCCAGCAGTCCGGGGTACGGGGCCTACGAGCAGTACTTC,CASSPGYGAYEQYF
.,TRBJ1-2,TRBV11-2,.,TGTGCCAGCACTTCCTTCCCGACGGTTGGCGGCTACACCTTC,CASTSFPTVGGYTF
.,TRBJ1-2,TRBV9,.,TGTGCCAGCAGCGTAGGGGACACGAAGAACTATGGCTACACCTTC,CASSVGDTKNYGYTF
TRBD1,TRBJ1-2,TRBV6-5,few,TGTGCCAGCAGTTACCTCCGGACAGGGGGCGGATATGGCTACACCTTC,CASSYLRTGGGYGYTF
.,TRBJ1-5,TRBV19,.,TGTGCCAGTAGTCCCCCCATAAGCCAGCCCCAGCATTTT,CASSPPISQPQHF
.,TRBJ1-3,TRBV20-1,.,TGCAGTGCTAGTCTCCGGGGCCGCGGAAACACCATATATTTT,CSASLRGRGNTIYF
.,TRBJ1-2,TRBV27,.,TGTGCCAGCAGTTTATCGGGTGGGGGCAACTATGGCTACACCTTC,CASSLSGGGNYGYTF
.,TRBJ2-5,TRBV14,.,TGTGCCAGCAGCCAAGGCGCAGGGCCGCGAGAGACCCAGTACTTC,CASSQGAGPRETQYF
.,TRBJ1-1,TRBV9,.,TGTGCCAGCAGCGGAGGGGGATTGAGCACTGAAGCTTTCTTT,CASSGGGLSTEAFF
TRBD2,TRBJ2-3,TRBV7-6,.,TGTGCCAGCAGCTTAGTAGCGGGGGGCACAGATACGCAGTATTTT,CASSLVAGGTDTQYF
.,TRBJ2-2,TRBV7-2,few,TGTGCCAGCAGCTTAGCTAGCGGATTGAACACCGGGGAGCTGTTTTTT,CASSLASGLNTGELFF
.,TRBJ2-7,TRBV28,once,TGTGCCAGCAGTTATCGGGTTGCCTACGAGCAGTACTTC,CASSYRVAYEQYF
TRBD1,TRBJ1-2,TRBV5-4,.,TGTGCCAGCAGCCCCACCTTGGACAGGGCAACCTATGGCTACACCTTC,CASSPTLDRATYGYTF
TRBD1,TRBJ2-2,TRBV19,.,TGTGCCAGTAGTAGCCCCGGACAGGCGGAGGACACCGGGGAGCTGTTTTTT,CASSSPGQAEDTGELFF
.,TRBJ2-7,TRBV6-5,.,TGTGCCAGCAGTTACAATCCGGGCGAGACCTACGAGCAGTACTTC,CASSYNPGETYEQYF
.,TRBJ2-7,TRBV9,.,TGTGCCAGCAGCGTAGGGACAACCACGGATTACGAGCAGTACTTC,CASSVGTTTDYEQYF
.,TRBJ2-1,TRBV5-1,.,TGCGCCAGCAGCTTGGGCCCGAGCTCCTACAATGAGCAGTTCTTC,CASSLGPSSYNEQFF
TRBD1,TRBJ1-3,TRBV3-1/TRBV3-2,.,TGTGCCAGCAGCTCTAAGGGGGCTTCTGGAAACACCATATATTTT,CASSSKGASGNTIYF
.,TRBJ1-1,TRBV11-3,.,TGTGCCAGCAGCTTAGATCAAGAGATAATGAACACTGAAGCTTTCTTT,CASSLDQEIMNTEAFF
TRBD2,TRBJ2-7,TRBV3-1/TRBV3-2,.,TGTGCCAGCAGCCAAGGACTAGCGGGAGACTACGAGCAGTACTTC,CASSQGLAGDYEQYF